The clone carrying this T cell receptor (beta chain) was detected only once. The conserved phenylalanine or tryptophan is not found at the CDR3 terminus, so this likely reflects a read error. This record comes from a study of read filtering for tumor transcriptome and immune sequencing. The germline V gene encodes CDR1 SGHRS and CDR2 YFSETQ. The V segment lost 4 bases and the J segment 7 bases; nucleotides outside the gene matches: 6. This CDR3 has 15 amino acids. This library used roughly 0.4 ug RNA and molecular barcoded adaptors spanning alpha/delta and beta/gamma chains. TCRdb re-analysed the reads in MiXCR, keeping a single row per CDR3 protein. In the table there are fewer than 90,000 distinct CDR3 sequences, 10% to 15% of which are singletons.

The TCR comes from a donor aged 40 or older with multiple myeloma. Sequencing was done on a sample of a population of CD138-negative cells sorted from bone marrow. The V and J genes are TRBV5-1 and TRBJ2-1, with 12 bases aligning to TRBD1. CDR3 in amino acids: CASSPGQGAVNEQFS. The DNA of the CDR3 is TGCGCCAGCAGCCCGGGACAGGGGGCAGTGAATGAGCAGTTCTCC.